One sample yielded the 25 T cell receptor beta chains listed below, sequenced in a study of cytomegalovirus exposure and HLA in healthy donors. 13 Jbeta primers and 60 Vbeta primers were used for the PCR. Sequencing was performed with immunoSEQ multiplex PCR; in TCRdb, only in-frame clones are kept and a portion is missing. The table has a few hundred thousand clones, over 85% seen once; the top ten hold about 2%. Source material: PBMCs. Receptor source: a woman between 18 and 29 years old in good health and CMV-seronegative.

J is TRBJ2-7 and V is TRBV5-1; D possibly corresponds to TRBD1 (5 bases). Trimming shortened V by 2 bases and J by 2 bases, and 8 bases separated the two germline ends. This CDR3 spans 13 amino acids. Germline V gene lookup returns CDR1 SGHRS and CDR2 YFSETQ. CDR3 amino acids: CASSFRVPYEQYF. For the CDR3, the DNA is TGCGCCAGCAGCTTCAGGGTTCCCTACGAGCAGTACTTC.

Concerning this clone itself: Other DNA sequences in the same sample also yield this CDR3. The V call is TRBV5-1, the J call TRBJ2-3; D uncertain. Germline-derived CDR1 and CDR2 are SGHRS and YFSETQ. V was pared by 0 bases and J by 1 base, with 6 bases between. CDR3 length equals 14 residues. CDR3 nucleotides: TGCGCCAGCAGCTTGGCAGGTGGCACAGATACGCAGTATTTT. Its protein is CASSLAGGTDTQYF.

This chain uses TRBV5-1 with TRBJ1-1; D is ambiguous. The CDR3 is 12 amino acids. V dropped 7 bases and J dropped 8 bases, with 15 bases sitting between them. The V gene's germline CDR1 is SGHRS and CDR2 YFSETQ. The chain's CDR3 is CASGMFGGEAFF. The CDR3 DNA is TGCGCCAGCGGGATGTTCGGAGGGGAAGCTTTCTTT. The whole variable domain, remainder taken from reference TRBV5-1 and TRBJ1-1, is KAGVTQTPRYLIKTRGQQVTLSCSPISGHRSVSWYQQTPGQGLQFLFEYFSETQRNKGNFPGRFSGRQFSNSRSEMNVSTLELGDSALYLCASGMFGGEAFFGQGTRLTVV.

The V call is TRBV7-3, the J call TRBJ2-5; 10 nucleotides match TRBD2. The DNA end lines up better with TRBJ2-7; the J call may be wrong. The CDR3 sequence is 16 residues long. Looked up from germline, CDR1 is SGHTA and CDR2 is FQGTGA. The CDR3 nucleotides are TGTGCCAGCAGCTCAGTACCGGGACTAGCGACGTACGAGCAGTACTTC. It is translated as CASSSVPGLATYEQYF.

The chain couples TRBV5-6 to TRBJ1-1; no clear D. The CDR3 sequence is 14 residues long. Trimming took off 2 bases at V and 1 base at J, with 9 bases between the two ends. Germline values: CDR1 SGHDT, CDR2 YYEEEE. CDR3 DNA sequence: TGTGCCAGCAGCTTCGGGTGGCCGAACACTGAAGCTTTCTTT. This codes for CASSFGWPNTEAFF.

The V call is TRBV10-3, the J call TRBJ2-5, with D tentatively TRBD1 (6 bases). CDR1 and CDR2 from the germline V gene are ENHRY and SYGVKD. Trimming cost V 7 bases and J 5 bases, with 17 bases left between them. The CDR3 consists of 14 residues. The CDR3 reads CAINLQGPEETQYF. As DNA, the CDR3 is TGTGCCATCAACCTACAGGGTCCCGAGGAGACCCAGTACTTC.

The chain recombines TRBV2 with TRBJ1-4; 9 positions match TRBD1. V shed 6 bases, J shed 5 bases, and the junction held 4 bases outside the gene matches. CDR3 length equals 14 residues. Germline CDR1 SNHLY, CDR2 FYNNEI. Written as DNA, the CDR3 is TGTGCCAGCAGACAGGGGGCCCCGAATGAAAAACTGTTTTTT. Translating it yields CASRQGAPNEKLFF.

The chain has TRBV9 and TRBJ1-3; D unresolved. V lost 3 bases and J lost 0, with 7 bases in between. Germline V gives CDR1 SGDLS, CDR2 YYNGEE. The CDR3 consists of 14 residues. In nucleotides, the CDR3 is TGTGCCAGCAGCGAAACATACTCTGGAAACACCATATATTTT. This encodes CASSETYSGNTIYF.

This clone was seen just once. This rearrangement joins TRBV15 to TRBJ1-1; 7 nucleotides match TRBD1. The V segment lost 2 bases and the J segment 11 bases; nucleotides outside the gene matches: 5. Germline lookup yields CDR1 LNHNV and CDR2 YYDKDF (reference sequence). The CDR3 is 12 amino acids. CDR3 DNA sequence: TGTGCCACCAGCAGACAGACAGGGCGGGCTTTCTTT. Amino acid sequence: CATSRQTGRAFF.

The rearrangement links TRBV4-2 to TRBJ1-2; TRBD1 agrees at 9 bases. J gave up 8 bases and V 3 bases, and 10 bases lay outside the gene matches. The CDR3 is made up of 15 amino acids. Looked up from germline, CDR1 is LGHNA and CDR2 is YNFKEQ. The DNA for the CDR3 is TGTGCCAGCAGCCAGTATCCGGGACAGGGTGAAGGCTACACCTTC. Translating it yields CASSQYPGQGEGYTF.

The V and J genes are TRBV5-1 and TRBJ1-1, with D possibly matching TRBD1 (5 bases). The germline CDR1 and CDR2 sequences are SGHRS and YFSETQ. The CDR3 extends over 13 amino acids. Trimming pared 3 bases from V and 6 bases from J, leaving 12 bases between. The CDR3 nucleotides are TGCGCCAGCAGCTCAGACAGACTTTCTGAAGCTTTCTTT. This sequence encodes CASSSDRLSEAFF.

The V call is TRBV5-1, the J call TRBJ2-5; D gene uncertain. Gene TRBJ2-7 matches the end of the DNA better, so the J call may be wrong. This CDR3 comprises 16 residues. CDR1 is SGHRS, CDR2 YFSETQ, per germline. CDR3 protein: CASSLELPGPSYEQYF. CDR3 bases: TGCGCCAGCAGCTTGGAGTTACCTGGGCCTTCCTACGAGCAGTACTTC.

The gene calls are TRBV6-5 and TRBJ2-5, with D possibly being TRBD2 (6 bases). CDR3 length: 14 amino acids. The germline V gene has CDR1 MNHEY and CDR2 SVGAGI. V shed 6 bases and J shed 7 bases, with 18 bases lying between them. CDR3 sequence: CASSRTTREGTQYF. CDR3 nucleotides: TGTGCCAGCAGCCGCACGACTAGGGAAGGGACCCAGTACTTC.

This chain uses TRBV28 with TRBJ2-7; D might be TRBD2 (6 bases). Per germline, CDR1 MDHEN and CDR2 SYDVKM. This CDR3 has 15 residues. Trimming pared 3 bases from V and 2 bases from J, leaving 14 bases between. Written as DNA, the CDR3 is TGTGCCAGCAGTTTTGGGGGGATCGGCACCTACGAGCAGTACTTC. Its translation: CASSFGGIGTYEQYF.

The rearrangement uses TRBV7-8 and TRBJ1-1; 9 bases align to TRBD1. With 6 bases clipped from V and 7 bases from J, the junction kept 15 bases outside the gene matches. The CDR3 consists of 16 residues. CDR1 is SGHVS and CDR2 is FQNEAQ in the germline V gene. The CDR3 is CASRFGGQGQKYEAFF. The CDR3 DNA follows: TGTGCCAGCAGATTTGGGGGACAGGGACAGAAATATGAAGCTTTCTTT.

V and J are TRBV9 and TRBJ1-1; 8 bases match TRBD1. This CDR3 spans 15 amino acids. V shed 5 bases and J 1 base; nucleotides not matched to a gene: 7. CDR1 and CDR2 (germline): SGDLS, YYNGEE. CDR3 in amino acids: CASRLGTGPNTEAFF. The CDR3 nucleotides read TGTGCCAGCAGGTTAGGGACAGGACCGAACACTGAAGCTTTCTTT.

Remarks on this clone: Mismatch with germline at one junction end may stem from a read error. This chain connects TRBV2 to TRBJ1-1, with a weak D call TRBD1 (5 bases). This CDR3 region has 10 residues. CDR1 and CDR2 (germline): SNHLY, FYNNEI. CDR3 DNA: TGTGCCAGCAGTCGACAGAGTCGTATCTTT. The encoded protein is CASSRQSRIF. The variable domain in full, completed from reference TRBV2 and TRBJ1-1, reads EPEVTQTPSHQVTQMGQEVILRCVPISNHLYFYWYRQILGQKVEFLVSFYNNEISEKSEIFDDQFSVERPDGSNFTLKIRSTKLEDSAMYFCASSRQSRIFGQGTRLTVV.

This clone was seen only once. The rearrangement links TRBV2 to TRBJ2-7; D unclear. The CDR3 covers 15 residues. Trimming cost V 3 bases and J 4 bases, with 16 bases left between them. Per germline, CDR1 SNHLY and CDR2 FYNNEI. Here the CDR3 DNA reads TGTGCCAGCAGTGATCAAGCTAGATCGTCGTACGAGCAGTACTTC. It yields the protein CASSDQARSSYEQYF.

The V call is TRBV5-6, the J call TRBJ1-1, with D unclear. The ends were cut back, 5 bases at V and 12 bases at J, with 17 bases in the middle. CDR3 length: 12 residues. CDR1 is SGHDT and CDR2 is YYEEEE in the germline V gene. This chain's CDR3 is CASSFGNQGPFF. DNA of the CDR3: TGTGCCAGCAGTTTCGGGAACCAAGGTCCTTTCTTT.

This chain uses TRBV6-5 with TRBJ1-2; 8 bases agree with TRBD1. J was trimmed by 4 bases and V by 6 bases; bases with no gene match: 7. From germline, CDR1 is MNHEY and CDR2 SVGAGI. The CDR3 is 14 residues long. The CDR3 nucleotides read TGTGCCAGCAGATCTAGGGACAGGATCTATGGCTACACCTTC. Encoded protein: CASRSRDRIYGYTF.

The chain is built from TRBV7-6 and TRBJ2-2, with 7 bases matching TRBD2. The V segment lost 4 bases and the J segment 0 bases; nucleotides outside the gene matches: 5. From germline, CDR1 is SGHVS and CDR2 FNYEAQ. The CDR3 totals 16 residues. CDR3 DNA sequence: TGTGCCAGCAGCTCAACGACTAGCCCGAACACCGGGGAGCTGTTTTTT. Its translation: CASSSTTSPNTGELFF.

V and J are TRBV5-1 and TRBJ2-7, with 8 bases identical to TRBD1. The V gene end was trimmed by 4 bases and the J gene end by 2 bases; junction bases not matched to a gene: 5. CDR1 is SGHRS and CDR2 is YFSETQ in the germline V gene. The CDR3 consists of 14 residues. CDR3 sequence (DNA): TGCGCCAGCAGCCGGAACAGGGGGGCCTACGAGCAGTACTTC. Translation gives CASSRNRGAYEQYF.

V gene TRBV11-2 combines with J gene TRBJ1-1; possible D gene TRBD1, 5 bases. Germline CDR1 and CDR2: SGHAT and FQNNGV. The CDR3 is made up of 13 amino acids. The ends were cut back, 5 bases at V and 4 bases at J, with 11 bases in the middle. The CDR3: CASSPAGGTEAFF. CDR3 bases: TGTGCCAGCAGCCCCGCGGGGGGCACTGAAGCTTTCTTT.

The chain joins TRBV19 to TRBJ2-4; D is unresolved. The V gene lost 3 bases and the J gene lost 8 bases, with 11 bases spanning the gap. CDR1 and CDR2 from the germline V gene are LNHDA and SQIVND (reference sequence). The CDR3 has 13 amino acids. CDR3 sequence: CASSMRNEDIQYF. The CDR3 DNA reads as TGTGCCAGTAGTATGCGGAATGAGGACATTCAGTACTTC.

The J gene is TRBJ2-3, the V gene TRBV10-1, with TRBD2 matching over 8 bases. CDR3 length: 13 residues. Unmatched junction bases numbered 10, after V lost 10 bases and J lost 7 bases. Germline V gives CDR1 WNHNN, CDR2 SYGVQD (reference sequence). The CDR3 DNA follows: TGCGCCACCTCACCCGAGCGGGGGTATACGCAGTATTTT. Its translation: CATSPERGYTQYF.